One sample yielded the 21 T cell receptor beta chains listed below, sequenced in a study of control samples from healthy donors and cancer patients. This table comes from immunoSEQ multiplex PCR, and its TCRdb copy is limited to in-frame clones, with some not included. The profile shows under 85,000 clones, around 90% of them singletons. The sequencing input was PBMCs. All receptors derive from a man aged 55 to 70 with colorectal cancer.

The rearrangement joins TRBV13 to TRBJ2-2, with TRBD1 matching 10 bases. The CDR3 is made up of 15 amino acids. V trimming: 3 bases; J trimming: 5 bases; junction bases outside the gene matches: 3. Germline loops: CDR1 PRHDT, CDR2 FYEKMQ (reference sequence). CDR3 DNA: TGTGCCAGCAGCTTCAGGACAGGGGGGACCGGGGAGCTGTTTTTT. It translates to CASSFRTGGTGELFF.

The chain joins TRBV5-1 to TRBJ2-7; TRBD2 matches 7 bases. The CDR3 loop spans 15 amino acids. Germline V gene lookup returns CDR1 SGHRS and CDR2 YFSETQ. V shed 4 bases, J shed 6 bases, and the junction held 13 bases outside the gene matches. CDR3 sequence (DNA): TGCGCCAGCAGCCCCGGTGTGGGGGGGAAGAGCGAGCAGTACTTC. As protein: CASSPGVGGKSEQYF.

V is TRBV10-2 and J is TRBJ2-7; D is unresolved. This CDR3 region has 11 residues. Germline V lookup: CDR1 WSHSY, CDR2 SAAADI. V gave up 2 bases and J gave up 3 bases, with 2 bases separating them. CDR3 DNA sequence: TGCGCCAGCAGTGAGGGCTACGAGCAGTACTTC. Its translation: CASSEGYEQYF.

The V call is TRBV28, the J call TRBJ1-2; unclear D gene. The germline V gene has CDR1 MDHEN and CDR2 SYDVKM. Trimming took 2 bases from V and 3 from J, leaving 4 bases between them. The CDR3 length is 12 residues. CDR3 sequence (DNA): TGTGCCAGCAGTTTAGCGGACTATGGCTACACCTTC. Its translation: CASSLADYGYTF.

This chain uses TRBV5-1 with TRBJ2-3, with D perhaps TRBD1 or TRBD2 (6 bases each). Germline values: CDR1 SGHRS, CDR2 YFSETQ. The CDR3 extends over 14 amino acids. V was cut by 3 bases and J by 4 bases, with 12 bases left in between. The CDR3 spells CASSSRGAADTQYF. The CDR3 nucleotides are TGCGCCAGCAGCTCGAGGGGGGCGGCAGATACGCAGTATTTT.

The chain uses TRBV7-9 and TRBJ2-2; possible D gene TRBD1, 6 bases. The germline gives CDR1 SEHNR, CDR2 FQNEAQ (reference sequence). This CDR3 is built from 15 residues. Trimming left V 3 bases short and J 5 bases short, with 13 bases between. CDR3 region: CASSFRGDMTGELFF. Written as DNA, the CDR3 is TGTGCCAGCAGCTTCAGGGGTGATATGACCGGGGAGCTGTTTTTT.

The chain is built from TRBV2 and TRBJ2-6, with 9 bases aligning to TRBD1. Losses at the gene ends were 9 bases for V and 2 bases for J; bases not matched to a gene: 11. The CDR3 has 17 amino acids. In germline, CDR1 is SNHLY, CDR2 FYNNEI. The CDR3 bases are TGTGCCAGATTTCGGAAGGACAGGGGAACTGGGGCCAACGTCCTGACTTTC. This sequence encodes CARFRKDRGTGANVLTF.

The chain combines TRBV6-1 with TRBJ1-1; perhaps TRBD1 as D (6 bases). The germline gives CDR1 MNHNS, CDR2 SASEGT. This CDR3 spans 16 amino acids. V gave up 2 bases and J gave up 6 bases, with 19 bases separating them. The CDR3 sequence is CASSESMSWGRAEAFF. In DNA, the CDR3 is TGTGCCAGCAGTGAATCTATGTCTTGGGGGCGGGCTGAAGCTTTCTTT.

The V and J genes are TRBV2 and TRBJ2-7; 7 nucleotides align to TRBD1. This CDR3 comprises 15 residues. Germline-derived CDR1 and CDR2 are SNHLY and FYNNEI. The trim removed 5 bases at V and 2 bases at J, leaving 9 bases unmatched. The CDR3 nucleotides read TGTGCCAGCAGTAAGGGGGCCCTCGGGACCTACGAGCAGTACTTC. Its translation is CASSKGALGTYEQYF.

V gene TRBV5-1 combines with J gene TRBJ1-6; 7 nucleotides line up with TRBD1. The trim removed 0 bases at V and 8 bases at J, leaving 2 bases unmatched. The CDR3 consists of 14 residues. Looked up from germline, CDR1 is SGHRS and CDR2 is YFSETQ. The CDR3 bases are TGCGCCAGCAGCTTGGGGCAGGGGGATTCACCCCTCCACTTT. Its translation is CASSLGQGDSPLHF.

The rearrangement uses TRBV12-5 and TRBJ2-3; D gene unclear. Germline CDR1 is LGHNT and CDR2 is FRNRAP. Deletions cut 0 bases from V and 8 bases from J, with 3 bases between. The CDR3 is 11 amino acids. This CDR3 reads CASGLVGTQYF. CDR3 DNA sequence: TGTGCTAGTGGTTTGGTAGGTACGCAGTATTTT.

The V and J genes are TRBV27 and TRBJ1-6, with a weak D call TRBD1 (5 bases). V was cut by 0 bases and J by 11 bases, with 8 bases left in between. The length of the CDR3 is 13 residues. The germline CDR1 and CDR2 sequences are MNHEY and SMNVEV (reference sequence). The CDR3 region has the DNA TGTGCCAGCAGTTTATCAGCAGGGACACCCCTCCACTTT. Protein product: CASSLSAGTPLHF.

This chain connects TRBV7-2 to TRBJ2-1; D perhaps matches TRBD1 (6 bases). The CDR3 sequence is 18 residues long. Germline CDR1 SGHTA, CDR2 FQGNSA. V lost 0 bases and J 6 bases, leaving 21 bases between the germline ends. The CDR3 is CASSLATGGGPARNEQFF. The CDR3, as DNA: TGTGCCAGCAGCTTAGCGACCGGTGGGGGCCCCGCCCGCAATGAGCAGTTCTTC.

Comments on this clone: This sample also contains other DNA sequences that code for the same CDR3. The CDR3 here is CASSLSGVTGNTIYF. CDR3 bases: TGTGCCAGCAGCTTATCCGGGGTAACTGGAAACACCATATATTTT. The V and J genes are TRBV7-9 and TRBJ1-3; D gene unclear. CDR3 size: 15 residues. Germline V gives CDR1 SEHNR, CDR2 FQNEAQ (reference sequence). Trimming cost V 2 bases and J 2 bases, with 10 bases left between them.

The rearrangement links TRBV18 to TRBJ1-1, with 7 bases lining up with TRBD1. Looked up from germline, CDR1 is KGHSH and CDR2 is LQKENI. This CDR3 comprises 16 residues. J lost 3 bases, V lost 5 bases, and 12 bases had no gene match. The CDR3 is CASSTRTGLGDTEAFF. The CDR3 coding sequence is TGTGCCAGCTCAACCCGGACAGGCCTGGGAGACACTGAAGCTTTCTTT.

The CDR3 DNA follows: TGTGCCAGTAGTATAAATTTCCAGGAGACCCAGTACTTC. Residues: CASSINFQETQYF. V gene TRBV19 combines with J gene TRBJ2-5; D not resolved. Trimming left V 2 bases short and J 5 bases short, with 9 bases between. This CDR3 contains 13 residues. The germline CDR1 and CDR2 sequences are LNHDA and SQIVND (reference sequence).

The chain recombines TRBV30 with TRBJ1-6; D perhaps matches TRBD1 (6 bases). The germline CDR1 and CDR2 sequences are GTSNPN and SVGIG (reference sequence). The CDR3 contains 14 residues. The ends were cut back, 4 bases at V and 8 bases at J, with 15 bases in the middle. This CDR3 is CAWTVGGRDSPLHF. For the CDR3, the DNA is TGTGCCTGGACCGTCGGGGGGCGGGATTCACCCCTCCACTTT.

This chain links TRBV19 with TRBJ2-1; 9 bases fit TRBD2. J lost 7 bases, V lost 9 bases, and 4 bases had no gene match. Germline CDR1 reads LNHDA; CDR2 reads SQIVND (reference sequence). The CDR3 runs to 12 residues. DNA of the CDR3: TGTGCCAGCTGGAGCGGGGGGAATGAGCAGTTCTTC. Its protein product is CASWSGGNEQFF.

This chain connects TRBV3-1 (or the pseudogene TRBV3-2) to TRBJ1-5, with D tentatively TRBD1 (6 bases). CDR1 and CDR2 from the germline V gene are LGHDT and YNNKEL (reference sequence). The CDR3 extends over 14 amino acids. V gave up 4 bases and J gave up 7 bases, with 14 bases separating them. CDR3 sequence (DNA): TGTGCCAGCAGCCCCGCGGGGGCGCGACAGCCCCAGCATTTT. It is translated as CASSPAGARQPQHF.

The chain combines TRBV7-8 with TRBJ2-2; 14 bases agree with TRBD2. The CDR3 spans 18 residues. CDR1 SGHVS and CDR2 FQNEAQ come from the germline V gene. V was pared by 1 base and J by 5 bases, with 6 bases of the junction left unmatched. CDR3: CASSLGLAGGPGTGELFF. The CDR3 nucleotides are TGTGCCAGCAGCTTAGGACTAGCGGGGGGGCCGGGGACCGGGGAGCTGTTTTTT.

This clone appeared once. The V and J genes are TRBV5-1 and TRBJ1-1, with D perhaps TRBD1 (5 bases). The CDR3 loop spans 15 amino acids. Germline V lookup: CDR1 SGHRS, CDR2 YFSETQ. Trimming pared 4 bases from V and 1 base from J, leaving 14 bases between. The CDR3 region has the DNA TGCGCCAGCAGCCTACAACCGACAGAGAACACTGAAGCTTTCTTT. It is translated as CASSLQPTENTEAFF.